The TCR beta chain under discussion was sequenced for a study of immune evolution from preneoplasia to lung adenocarcinoma. This CDR3 is built from 15 residues. Germline V gene data show CDR1 as SGHAT and CDR2 as FQNNGV. Trimming took 2 bases from V and 0 from J, leaving 7 bases between them. The data were produced by immunoSEQ multiplex PCR, yet TCRdb's version contains in-frame clones alone and is incomplete. The data contain 750 to 900 clones, 70% to 90% of them singletons. V is TRBV11-2 and J is TRBJ2-2; D uncertain. The sequenced material came from FFPE tissue from an adenomatous hyperplasia lung lesion. The subset denotes: atypical adenomatous hyperplasia (AAH), lung preneoplasia. The TCR comes from a person aged 55-80 years with lung adenocarcinoma. The CDR3 region has the DNA TGTGCCAGCAGCTTACAGTCCTCGAACACCGGGGAGCTGTTTTTT. This translates into CASSLQSSNTGELFF.